This T cell receptor (beta chain) appears in the sequencing data of a study of shared clonotypes between healthy human individuals. The repertoire was sequenced with immunoSEQ multiplex PCR; TCRdb's copy has only in-frame clones and lacks some. The table includes some 470,000 clones, 76% detected once. Specimen: PBMCs. The sequence was obtained from a woman in her 40s in good health. Some clones in this sample may be carry-over from other donors' samples.

CDR3 bases: TGTGCCAGCAGCCCACTCCGGAATGAGCAGTTCTTC. This sequence encodes CASSPLRNEQFF. This chain links TRBV7-3 with TRBJ2-1, with D uncertain. The germline CDR1 and CDR2 sequences are SGHTA and FQGTGA. V lost 5 bases and J lost 7, with 9 bases in between. CDR3 length: 12 residues.